This note documents a single T cell receptor (beta chain) sequence. This CDR3 has 12 residues. Trimming removed 4 bases at V and 0 bases at J, with 4 bases between. TCRdb re-derived calls from the 5' RACE reads in MiXCR, one entry per CDR3 protein. The repertoire includes about 240,000 distinct CDR3 sequences, more than 9% of them detected once, and approximately 9.1% sits in the top ten. The data originate from a study of identical twins. V usage is TRBV12-3 or TRBV12-4 and J usage is TRBJ2-7; no clear D. The sequencing input was memory T cells sorted from blood. This receptor was taken from a man in his fifties in good health. This CDR3 reads CASSSNSYEQYF. The CDR3 nucleotides read TGTGCCAGCAGTTCCAACTCCTACGAGCAGTACTTC.